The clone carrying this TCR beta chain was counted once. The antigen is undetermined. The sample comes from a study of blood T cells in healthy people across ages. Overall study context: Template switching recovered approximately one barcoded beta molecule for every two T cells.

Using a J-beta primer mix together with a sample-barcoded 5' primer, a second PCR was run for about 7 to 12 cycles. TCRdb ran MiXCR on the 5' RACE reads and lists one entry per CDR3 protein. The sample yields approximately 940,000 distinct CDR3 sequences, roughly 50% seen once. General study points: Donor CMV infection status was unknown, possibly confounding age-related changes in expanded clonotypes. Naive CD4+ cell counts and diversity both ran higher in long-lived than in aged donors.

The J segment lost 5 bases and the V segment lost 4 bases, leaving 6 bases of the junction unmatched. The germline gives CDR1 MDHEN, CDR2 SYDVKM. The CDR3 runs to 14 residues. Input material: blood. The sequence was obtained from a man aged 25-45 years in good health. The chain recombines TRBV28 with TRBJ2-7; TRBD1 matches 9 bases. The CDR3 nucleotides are TGTGCCAGCAGTTCTTACAGGGGGCGCGACGAGCAGTACTTC. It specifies CASSSYRGRDEQYF.